Below are 18 T cell receptor beta chains sequenced from a single sample in a study of shared clonotypes between healthy human individuals. Cells designated naive CD8 were CD45RO-negative and were positively selected for CCR7, with terminally differentiated effector memory CD45RA+ cells excluded. Libraries were prepared by immunoSEQ multiplex PCR; TCRdb keeps only in-frame clonotypes and omits some of them. In the table there are about 2,200,000 clones, 90% to 95% of which are singletons. Sequenced material: naive CD8+ T cells from PBMCs. The receptors were sampled from a man younger than 35 in good health. Some clones in this sample may be carry-over from other donors' samples.

The chain joins TRBV5-1 to TRBJ2-2; 11 bases match TRBD2. The germline gives CDR1 SGHRS, CDR2 YFSETQ. J lost 0 bases, V lost 2 bases, and 9 bases had no gene match. CDR3 length: 19 residues. The CDR3 region is CASSFGTSGLVANTGELFF. The CDR3 DNA reads as TGCGCCAGCAGCTTTGGGACTAGCGGACTGGTTGCGAACACCGGGGAGCTGTTTTTT. The whole variable domain, remainder taken from reference TRBV5-1 and TRBJ2-2, is KAGVTQTPRYLIKTRGQQVTLSCSPISGHRSVSWYQQTPGQGLQFLFEYFSETQRNKGNFPGRFSGRQFSNSRSEMNVSTLELGDSALYLCASSFGTSGLVANTGELFFGEGSRLTVL.

The chain couples TRBV27 to TRBJ2-7; 8 bases map to TRBD2. The CDR3 spans 16 residues. V lost 4 bases, J lost 2 bases, and 10 bases stayed unmatched. Germline CDR1 is MNHEY and CDR2 is SMNVEV (reference sequence). CDR3 protein: CASSYLSGTRAYEQYF. The CDR3 coding sequence is TGTGCCAGCAGTTATCTCTCCGGGACTAGGGCCTACGAGCAGTACTTC.

The gene calls are TRBV30 and TRBJ2-5, with 11 bases identical to TRBD2. Germline V gene lookup returns CDR1 GTSNPN and CDR2 SVGIG (reference sequence). The CDR3 is 16 residues long. V lost 3 bases and J lost 5; bases outside the gene matches: 11. Here the CDR3 reads CAWRELAGGPTETQYF. The CDR3 nucleotides are TGTGCCTGGAGGGAGTTAGCGGGAGGGCCAACGGAGACCCAGTACTTC. The full variable domain, rest sourced from reference TRBV30 and TRBJ2-5, is SQTIHQWPATLVQPVGSPLSLECTVEGTSNPNLYWYRQAAGRGLQLLFYSVGIGQISSEVPQNLSASRPQDRQFILSSKKLLLSDSGFYLCAWRELAGGPTETQYFGPGTRLLVL.

To note about this clone: Additional DNA sequences in this sample encode the identical CDR3. The chain uses TRBV19 and TRBJ1-1; D unclear. Trimming removed 3 bases from V and 5 bases from J, with 4 bases in between. Germline lookup yields CDR1 LNHDA and CDR2 SQIVND (reference sequence). CDR3 size: 11 residues. The DNA of the CDR3 is TGTGCCAGTAGTATTCTTACTGAAGCTTTCTTT. It yields the protein CASSILTEAFF.

This chain uses TRBV28 with TRBJ2-7; 11 bases align to TRBD1. This CDR3 has 14 residues. Germline V gives CDR1 MDHEN, CDR2 SYDVKM. J was trimmed by 3 bases and V by 8 bases; bases with no gene match: 6. The DNA for the CDR3 is TGTGCCAGCGGGTCCGGGACAGGGGGCTACGAGCAGTACTTC. Residues: CASGSGTGGYEQYF.

V gene TRBV27 combines with J gene TRBJ2-7, with D possibly being TRBD2 (5 bases). Germline lookup yields CDR1 MNHEY and CDR2 SMNVEV (reference sequence). The CDR3 is 15 amino acids. The V and J ends lost 5 bases and 3 bases respectively, with 17 bases between them. The CDR3 DNA is TGTGCCAGCAGTACGCGGGTCCCCCTCCTCTACGAGCAGTACTTC. Protein product: CASSTRVPLLYEQYF.

With regard to this clone: Other DNA sequences from this sample encode an identical CDR3 as well. This sequence joins TRBV27 and TRBJ2-1, with 7 positions matching TRBD2. This CDR3 is built from 13 residues. CDR1 and CDR2 from the germline V gene are MNHEY and SMNVEV (reference sequence). J gave up 5 bases and V 3 bases, and 1 base lay outside the gene matches. The CDR3, as DNA: TGTGCCAGCAGTTTGGGAGGGCACAATGAGCAGTTCTTC. Translation: CASSLGGHNEQFF.

About this clone: This specimen includes other DNA sequences encoding the same CDR3. The chain couples TRBV6-1 to TRBJ1-3; D is possibly TRBD1 (6 bases). Germline V gives CDR1 MNHNS, CDR2 SASEGT. Trimming shortened V by 3 bases and J by 7 bases, and 13 bases separated the two germline ends. The CDR3 totals 14 residues. The DNA for the CDR3 is TGTGCCAGCAGTGACCGGGGCACAGGGAACACCATATATTTT. Protein: CASSDRGTGNTIYF.

This sequence joins TRBV5-5 and TRBJ2-7; 10 positions match TRBD1. The ends lost 3 bases at V and 2 bases at J; junction bases unmatched: 8. This CDR3 is 16 amino acids long. The germline gives CDR1 SGHKS, CDR2 YYEKEE (reference sequence). The DNA of the CDR3 is TGTGCCAGCAGCTGGACTGTGACAGGGGGCCCCTACGAGCAGTACTTC. Translation: CASSWTVTGGPYEQYF. The full variable domain, in which reference TRBV5-5 and TRBJ2-7 provide the parts outside the CDR3, is DAGVTQSPTHLIKTRGQQVTLRCSPISGHKSVSWYQQVLGQGPQFIFQYYEKEERGRGNFPDRFSARQFPNYSSELNVNALLLGDSALYLCASSWTVTGGPYEQYFGPGTRLTVT.

The chain couples TRBV19 to TRBJ1-1; D not certain. This CDR3 contains 14 residues. Germline loops: CDR1 LNHDA, CDR2 SQIVND (reference sequence). Trimming took 5 bases from V and 1 from J, leaving 11 bases between them. The CDR3 region is CASSPPAENTEAFF. The CDR3 DNA is TGTGCCAGTAGTCCTCCAGCTGAGAACACTGAAGCTTTCTTT.

This chain links TRBV29-1 with TRBJ1-5; D might be TRBD1 (5 bases). Trimming removed 6 bases from V and 11 bases from J, with 17 bases in between. The CDR3 sequence is 12 residues long. The germline gives CDR1 SQVTM, CDR2 ANQGSEA. The CDR3 is CSVRDGESAQHF. The CDR3 region has the DNA TGCAGCGTCCGGGACGGCGAAAGTGCCCAGCATTTT.

The rearrangement uses TRBV7-9 and TRBJ1-2, with 9 bases fitting TRBD1. J lost 3 bases, V lost 4 bases, and 3 bases had no gene match. The CDR3 has 14 residues. The germline V gene encodes CDR1 SEHNR and CDR2 FQNEAQ (reference sequence). CDR3 protein: CASSSRDRDYGYTF. CDR3 nucleotides: TGTGCCAGCAGCTCCCGGGACAGGGACTATGGCTACACCTTC.

The chain employs TRBV27 and TRBJ1-2; TRBD1 matches 8 bases. Trimming took 6 bases from V and 4 from J; bases not matched to a gene: 16. The CDR3 has 17 amino acids. Germline CDR1 MNHEY, CDR2 SMNVEV (reference sequence). The CDR3 DNA sequence: TGTGCCAGCAGAAAAGGGCAGGGGGCCCCCGCTACCTATGGCTACACCTTC. It encodes CASRKGQGAPATYGYTF.

The chain couples TRBV12-5 to TRBJ1-2; 7 bases map to TRBD1. This CDR3 comprises 11 residues. From germline, CDR1 is LGHNT and CDR2 FRNRAP. V shed 0 bases, J shed 13 bases, and the junction held 2 bases outside the gene matches. The CDR3: CASGLVHRGTF. CDR3 nucleotide sequence: TGTGCTAGTGGTTTGGTCCACAGGGGCACCTTC. Together with reference TRBV12-5 and TRBJ1-2, the CDR3 gives the full variable domain: DARVTQTPRHKVTEMGQEVTMRCQPILGHNTVFWYRQTMMQGLELLAYFRNRAPLDDSGMPKDRFSAEMPDATLATLKIQPSEPRDSAVYFCASGLVHRGTFGSGTRLTVV.

V gene TRBV5-1 combines with J gene TRBJ2-1, with a possible D match to TRBD2 (5 bases). V gave up 0 bases and J gave up 5 bases, with 12 bases separating them. From germline, CDR1 is SGHRS and CDR2 YFSETQ. The CDR3 totals 15 residues. The CDR3 reads CASSLGELENNEQFF. The CDR3 coding sequence is TGCGCCAGCAGCTTGGGAGAACTAGAAAACAATGAGCAGTTCTTC. The full variable domain, with the rest looked up from reference TRBV5-1 and TRBJ2-1, is KAGVTQTPRYLIKTRGQQVTLSCSPISGHRSVSWYQQTPGQGLQFLFEYFSETQRNKGNFPGRFSGRQFSNSRSEMNVSTLELGDSALYLCASSLGELENNEQFFGPGTRLTVL.

CDR3 DNA sequence: TGCGCCAGCAGCTTGGACAGGGGGCGATTCTTTACTTACAATGAGCAGTTCTTC. Translating it yields CASSLDRGRFFTYNEQFF. V gene TRBV5-1 combines with J gene TRBJ2-1; 9 nucleotides align to TRBD1. Losses at the gene ends were 0 bases for V and 4 bases for J; bases not matched to a gene: 11. The germline gives CDR1 SGHRS, CDR2 YFSETQ. This CDR3 contains 18 residues.

Notes on this clone: Other nucleotide sequences in the sample specify the same CDR3. This chain's CDR3 is CASSLARYQETQYF. DNA of the CDR3: TGTGCCAGCAGCTTGGCTCGGTACCAAGAGACCCAGTACTTC. The chain has TRBV7-2 and TRBJ2-5; no clear D gene. This CDR3 is built from 14 residues. Germline values: CDR1 SGHTA, CDR2 FQGNSA. V dropped 3 bases and J dropped 0 bases, with 8 bases sitting between them.

The rearrangement joins TRBV9 to TRBJ2-1; D is unresolved. V was cut by 5 bases and J by 1 base, with 16 bases left in between. In germline, CDR1 is SGDLS, CDR2 YYNGEE. CDR3 length: 16 amino acids. Here the CDR3 DNA reads TGTGCCAGCAGGCCCCCTTCGGTGGGTTCCTACAATGAGCAGTTCTTC. Translated, it gives CASRPPSVGSYNEQFF.